This TCR beta chain was captured in a study of a mutant IDH1 vaccine in newly diagnosed glioma. Overall study context: The earlier regimen, radiotherapy, temozolomide, or both, was most often both.

As to this clone: Its antigen is as yet unknown.

Some clones are missing from TCRdb's copy, which holds only in-frame ones; the method was immunoSEQ multiplex PCR. In the table there are about 28,000 clones, 80% to 85% of which are singletons. Time point reported: week 23, last vaccination. Alongside topical imiquimod, each dose of vaccine comprised 300 ug of mutant IDH1 20-mer peptide. There are 17 residues in the CDR3. Trimming took 0 bases from V and 2 from J, leaving 14 bases between them. Germline CDR1 and CDR2: LNHNV and YYDKDF (reference sequence). The clonotype originates from a woman in her twenties or thirties with glioma. The V and J genes are TRBV15 and TRBJ2-1, with D perhaps being TRBD1 or TRBD2 (5 bases each). Sequences were derived from PBMCs, sampled from a glioma patient whose treatment included an IDH1 peptide vaccine. The CDR3 protein is CATSRDLGPGAYNEQFF. The CDR3 DNA reads TGTGCCACCAGCAGAGATCTGGGACCCGGGGCCTACAATGAGCAGTTCTTC. Full variable domain (outside the CDR3, taken from reference TRBV15 and TRBJ2-1): DAMVIQNPRYQVTQFGKPVTLSCSQTLNHNVMYWYQQKSSQAPKLLFHYYDKDFNNEADTPDNFQSRRPNTSFCFLDIRSPGLGDTAMYLCATSRDLGPGAYNEQFFGPGTRLTVL.